This T cell receptor (beta chain) originates from a study of shared clonotypes between healthy human individuals. Study results and caveats: Few donors limited the genetic and exposure-history diversity represented. Across a handful of donors, naive CD4 shared around 5.3%, naive CD8 3.5% to 4%, memory CD4 2% to 2.5%, memory CD8 0.4%. Richness estimates generally favored naive over memory subsets.

This table comes from immunoSEQ multiplex PCR, and its TCRdb copy is limited to in-frame clones, with some not included. The sample holds fewer than 3 million clones, 92% seen once. Turning to this clone: What it binds is unknown.

The V segment lost 0 bases and the J segment 8 bases; nucleotides outside the gene matches: 6. The CDR3 totals 15 residues. Germline V gene lookup returns CDR1 GTSNPN and CDR2 SVGIG (reference sequence). The gene calls are TRBV30 and TRBJ1-6, with 8 bases fitting TRBD1. The receptor's source is a man aged 18 to 29 in good health. Some clones in this sample may be carry-over from other donors' samples. Specimen: naive CD4+ T cells from PBMCs. Subset reported: CD45RA+ positively selected. The DNA of the CDR3 is TGTGCCTGGAGTGTAACCGGACAGGGCTATTCACCCCTCCACTTT. Translated, it gives CAWSVTGQGYSPLHF.